This TCR beta chain was observed in a study of T cells in Graves' hyperthyroidism and ophthalmopathy. RNA transcripts provided the source from which TCR beta CDR3 regions were amplified. During a first-round RT-PCR of the TCR CDR3, the HTBI primer set was used. Each CDR3 protein is one row after TCRdb ran MiXCR on the multiplex PCR reads. The data show hundreds of thousands of distinct CDR3 sequences, roughly a sixth seen once. Duration under 3 months, a NOSPECS grade of at least 4, and a Clinical Activity Score of at least 3 characterized the ophthalmopathy patients. This CDR3 region has 14 residues. Trimming took off 1 base at V and 5 bases at J, with 9 bases between the two ends. CDR1 is MGHRA, CDR2 YSYEKL, per germline.

V and J are TRBV4-1 and TRBJ1-5; D gene uncertain. Sequenced input: blood. The clonotype was recovered from a woman aged 35 to 49 with Graves' ophthalmopathy. The CDR3 spells CASSQAASYQPQHF. The CDR3, as DNA: TGCGCCAGCAGCCAAGCGGCCTCCTATCAGCCCCAGCATTTT.